This T cell receptor (beta chain) was identified in a study of blood T cell repertoires in COVID-19 (TCRdb year 2020). As for the study more broadly: The collaborator samples originated in the United States, Italy and Spain and spanned the acute and convalescent phases of COVID-19. Subjects who had been exposed to COVID-19, were actively infected with it, or had recovered from it provided the deeply sampled blood TCRbeta repertoires that made up the dataset. Where HLA class I and class II types were available, the types were taken from metadata supplied by the sample provider, not from assay-based typing. Samples came from the ongoing ImmuneRACE study (first 160 participants) plus 1,254 subjects from 6 global collaborators. A freely available public database, intended as a resource for researchers studying the immune response to SARS-CoV-2, is where the repertoires were released. The material from the prospective study consisted of cDNA or gDNA derived from T cells, B-cell-depleted T cells, or PBMCs. The sample metadata nearly always contained a de-identified subject ID, COVID-19 status, age in years and sex. What the research found in general, with its limitations: The amount of clinical and demographic metadata varied by source and participant and was provided uncurated.

TCRbeta CDR3 regions were amplified from genomic DNA by means of the immunoSEQ Assay, a bias-controlled multiplex PCR. In the source study's methods: Nucleated cell counts per sample were estimated from amplification of reference gene primers within the assay. To quantify the absolute abundance of each unique TCRbeta CDR3 rearrangement, sequence reads were collapsed and filtered. For each sample, productive Simpson clonality was calculated by taking the square root of Simpson's diversity index across productive rearrangements. What TCRdb holds here is the immuneACCESS table cut down to in-frame rearrangements. Part of the clones is not present; checked against another copy, under half of the missing clones reflect an unresolved V gene, and the others are unexplained. That table is the source of V, J and clone size, and D and trimming were worked out from the DNA. Within this sample are around 300,000 clones, with around four fifths of them counted one time only. The biggest ten clones account for about 4% of the sample.

V is pared back by 8 bases and J by 11 bases, with 16 bases lying between the germline termini. Inclusive of the bounding cysteine and phenylalanine, the CDR3 is 13 residues long. Of the read, only the CDR3 DNA is kept; its 39 bases are in frame from base 1. On this clone itself: The target of this receptor is not known. One base away there is no much larger clone; base qualities are not given.

Collaborating institutions collected whole blood in K2EDTA tubes following their own protocols. For TCRbeta analysis, collaborator samples were shipped as frozen whole blood, as isolated PBMCs, or as DNA extracted from either sample type. The specimen was peripheral blood. The clonotype was recovered from a woman between 45 and 60 years old with active or convalescent COVID-19. The receptor chain draws on TRBV12-3 or TRBV12-4 and TRBJ1-6, with TRBD1 as a weak D call on 5 bases. The DNA sequence follows: TGTGCCAGCGGGCGCTTTAAGGGGACACCCCTCCACTTT. It codes for CASGRFKGTPLHF.